The clone carrying this T cell receptor (beta chain) appeared a single time. For recovered donors of Cohort 3, there were two negative PCRs, clearance, or symptom resolution. Repertoires were generated with immunoSEQ multiplex PCR, while TCRdb's copy carries only in-frame clones and drops some. The profile covers 190,000 or so clones, with approximately 81% appearing a single time and about 17% taken by the ten largest. These data come from a study of blood T cell repertoires in COVID-19. Study background: Sample material is recorded as cDNA or gDNA derived from T cells, B-cell-depleted T cells, or PBMCs.

The sequence was obtained from a man aged 35 to 55 who had recovered from COVID-19. Input material: PBMCs or T cells enriched from blood (not recorded which).

CDR3 nucleotide sequence: TGTGCCAGCAGTTACCTGGGCGGGAGAGCCTCTGGGGCCAACGTCCTGACTTTC. Translated, it gives CASSYLGGRASGANVLTF. The chain carries TRBV6-2 or TRBV6-3 and TRBJ2-6, with 7 bases fitting TRBD2. This CDR3 is built from 18 residues. Germline values: CDR1 MNHEY, CDR2 SVGEGT. The J segment lost 0 bases and the V segment lost 2 bases, leaving 7 bases of the junction unmatched.